The rows below give T cell receptor beta chains drawn from one sample of a study of T cell responses to AZD1222 COVID-19 vaccine. This table comes from immunoSEQ multiplex PCR, and its TCRdb copy is limited to in-frame clones, with some not included. In the table there are 150,000 to 200,000 clones, around 92% of which are singletons. Sequences were derived from peripheral blood, sampled on day 0 of AZD1222 vaccination. The receptor set was obtained from an adult in good health. The CDR3 runs from the conserved cysteine through the conserved F or W. Fields, in order: J gene, V gene, clone size, D gene, CDR3 DNA, CDR3 protein. A D gene is named only where the DNA matches it firmly. Clone size is stated in some rows and not others, as once, few, many or a class when expanded.

j_call: TRBJ1-4; v_call: TRBV6-5; clone_size: -; d_call: -; cdr3_nt: TGTGCCAGCAGTTCCACCCCCGGAACAACTAATGAAAAACTGTTTTTT; cdr3_aa: CASSSTPGTTNEKLFF
j_call: TRBJ2-1; v_call: TRBV24-1; clone_size: -; d_call: -; cdr3_nt: TGTGCCACCAGTGATAGTCCCAACAGCAAGCAGTTCTTC; cdr3_aa: CATSDSPNSKQFF
j_call: TRBJ2-3; v_call: TRBV10-2; clone_size: -; d_call: -; cdr3_nt: TGCGCCAGCTTATTAGAAAGGGGTTTGGATACGCAGTATTTT; cdr3_aa: CASLLERGLDTQYF
j_call: TRBJ2-5; v_call: TRBV3-1/TRBV3-2; clone_size: -; d_call: -; cdr3_nt: TGTGCCAGCAGCCTTTATGGGGACTCGGATAGGACCCAGTACTTC; cdr3_aa: CASSLYGDSDRTQYF
j_call: TRBJ1-2; v_call: TRBV5-4; clone_size: once; d_call: -; cdr3_nt: TGTGCCAGCAGCCCCGTCGGGCAGGATGGCTACACCTTC; cdr3_aa: CASSPVGQDGYTF
j_call: TRBJ1-3; v_call: TRBV29-1; clone_size: -; d_call: -; cdr3_nt: TGCAGCGTTTGGACGGTTCCTGGAAACACCATATATTTT; cdr3_aa: CSVWTVPGNTIYF
j_call: TRBJ1-5; v_call: TRBV7-8; clone_size: -; d_call: -; cdr3_nt: TGTGCCAGCAGCCCCCGGGAAAACAGCAATCAGCCCCAGCATTTT; cdr3_aa: CASSPRENSNQPQHF
j_call: TRBJ1-1; v_call: TRBV4-3; clone_size: -; d_call: -; cdr3_nt: TGCGCCAGCAGCCAAGATCGACGGATGAACACTGAAGCTTTCTTT; cdr3_aa: CASSQDRRMNTEAFF
j_call: TRBJ2-7; v_call: TRBV7-2; clone_size: -; d_call: TRBD1; cdr3_nt: TGTGCCAGCAGCTTAATTTCGTGGGCCCGACAGGGTGGTTACGAGCAGTACTTC; cdr3_aa: CASSLISWARQGGYEQYF
j_call: TRBJ1-4; v_call: TRBV5-1; clone_size: -; d_call: TRBD1; cdr3_nt: TGCGCCAGCAGCCCTACAGGGGGCCCACTTAAGGGAGAAAAACTGTTTTTT; cdr3_aa: CASSPTGGPLKGEKLFF
j_call: TRBJ1-2; v_call: TRBV20-1; clone_size: -; d_call: TRBD1; cdr3_nt: TGCAGTGCTCGTGACAGGGCTGGCTATGGCTACACCTTC; cdr3_aa: CSARDRAGYGYTF
j_call: TRBJ1-5; v_call: TRBV27; clone_size: -; d_call: -; cdr3_nt: TGTGCCAGCAGTTTAAACAGGGTGGGTCAGGTTAGGCATTTT; cdr3_aa: CASSLNRVGQVRHF
j_call: TRBJ2-1; v_call: TRBV7-2; clone_size: -; d_call: -; cdr3_nt: TGTGCCAGCAGCTTAGGGGTCTCCTGGGATGAGCAGTTCTTC; cdr3_aa: CASSLGVSWDEQFF
j_call: TRBJ2-2; v_call: TRBV10-3; clone_size: -; d_call: TRBD1; cdr3_nt: TGTGCCACCCATGGCACAACAGGGGGCCCCGGGGAGCTGTTTTTT; cdr3_aa: CATHGTTGGPGELFF
j_call: TRBJ1-5; v_call: TRBV2; clone_size: -; d_call: -; cdr3_nt: TGTGCCAGCAGTGGCGGCGCGGGGTGGGAGAGCAATCAGCCCCAGCATTTT; cdr3_aa: CASSGGAGWESNQPQHF
j_call: TRBJ2-3; v_call: TRBV11-2; clone_size: -; d_call: -; cdr3_nt: TGTGCCAGCAGCTCTAGCACAGATACGCAGTATTTT; cdr3_aa: CASSSSTDTQYF
j_call: TRBJ1-6; v_call: TRBV12-3/TRBV12-4; clone_size: -; d_call: -; cdr3_nt: TGTGCCAGCAGGGCAGGGTTTTCACCCCTCCACTTT; cdr3_aa: CASRAGFSPLHF
j_call: TRBJ2-5; v_call: TRBV5-4; clone_size: -; d_call: -; cdr3_nt: TGTGCCAGCAGCTTGGAAGGGAGGGGGGAGACCCAGTACTTC; cdr3_aa: CASSLEGRGETQYF
j_call: TRBJ1-2; v_call: TRBV6-6; clone_size: -; d_call: TRBD1; cdr3_nt: TGTGCCAGCAGTTTGCCGGGACAGGGATATCATGGCTACACCTTC; cdr3_aa: CASSLPGQGYHGYTF
j_call: TRBJ1-3; v_call: TRBV4-3; clone_size: -; d_call: -; cdr3_nt: TGCGCCAGCAGCCAAGACAGGGAAAGTACTGGAAACACCATATATTTT; cdr3_aa: CASSQDRESTGNTIYF
j_call: TRBJ1-1; v_call: TRBV11-2; clone_size: -; d_call: -; cdr3_nt: TGTGCCAGCAGCTTTAGGGGGTCAAGACTTGGAGCTTTCTTT; cdr3_aa: CASSFRGSRLGAFF
j_call: TRBJ1-2; v_call: TRBV3-1/TRBV3-2; clone_size: -; d_call: -; cdr3_nt: TGTGCCAGCACCCAAGGACGGATTTTAAACTATGGCTACACCTTC; cdr3_aa: CASTQGRILNYGYTF
j_call: TRBJ1-2; v_call: TRBV18; clone_size: -; d_call: TRBD1; cdr3_nt: TGTGCCAGCTCGCTAGACAGGGTCACGGACTACACCTTC; cdr3_aa: CASSLDRVTDYTF
j_call: TRBJ2-5; v_call: TRBV15; clone_size: -; d_call: -; cdr3_nt: TGTGCCACCAGTCCTCGGGCTCAAGAGACCCAGTACTTC; cdr3_aa: CATSPRAQETQYF
j_call: TRBJ1-5; v_call: TRBV28; clone_size: -; d_call: -; cdr3_nt: TGTGCCAGCAGTTTAGTAGGGGACGGCAATCAGCCCCAGCATTTT; cdr3_aa: CASSLVGDGNQPQHF
j_call: TRBJ1-2; v_call: TRBV27; clone_size: -; d_call: -; cdr3_nt: TGTGCCAGCAGTTCCGTACAGGGAAACACTAACTATGGCTACACCTTC; cdr3_aa: CASSSVQGNTNYGYTF
j_call: TRBJ1-1; v_call: TRBV28; clone_size: -; d_call: -; cdr3_nt: TGTGCCAGCAGTCGCCCGTCTAGTTTGCACACTGAAGCTTTCTTT; cdr3_aa: CASSRPSSLHTEAFF
j_call: TRBJ2-6; v_call: TRBV6-1; clone_size: few; d_call: -; cdr3_nt: TGTGCCAGCAGTGATGGGGGAACTGGGGCCAACGTCCTGACTTTC; cdr3_aa: CASSDGGTGANVLTF